Presented here are 28 T cell receptor beta chains from one specimen sequenced in a study of radiotherapy plus CTLA-4 blockade in lung cancer (dated 2018 in TCRdb). The library was obtained by the immunoSEQ multiplex PCR assay. The table comes from immuneACCESS by way of TCRdb, which keeps in-frame sequences with V and J called. Part of the clones is missing from these tables; in studies checked, under half for an unresolved V gene and the rest for unknown reasons. The sample has 50,000 to 60,000 clones on record, approximately 82% of them singletons. The ten top clones hold 5% to 6.5% of the sample. The specimen comprised peripheral blood, sampled from a patient treated with radiotherapy plus ipilimumab. All receptors derive from a human donor with non-small cell lung cancer whose response to radiotherapy plus ipilimumab could not be evaluated.

This clone was picked up one time. CDR3 protein: CAISGWLPYNEQFF. CDR3 DNA sequence: TGTGCCATCAGTGGGTGGCTGCCCTACAATGAGCAGTTCTTC. The J gene is TRBJ2-1, the V gene TRBV10-3; D is uncertain. V was clipped by 4 bases and J by 2 bases, with 9 bases between them. Germline V gene lookup returns CDR1 ENHRY and CDR2 SYGVKD. The CDR3 sequence is 14 residues long.

The chain links TRBV4-3 to TRBJ2-6; no reliable D call. The germline V gene has CDR1 LGHNA and CDR2 YSLEER. V was clipped by 4 bases and J by 2 bases, with 3 bases between them. This CDR3 comprises 13 residues. CDR3 amino acids: CASSPTGANVLTF. Written as DNA, the CDR3 is TGCGCCAGCAGCCCTACTGGGGCCAACGTCCTGACTTTC.

J is TRBJ2-3 and V is TRBV7-2, with D perhaps TRBD1 (6 bases). Germline V gene data show CDR1 as SGHTA and CDR2 as FQGNSA. The length of the CDR3 is 15 residues. V lost 6 bases to trimming and J lost 1 base, with 14 bases between them. This chain's CDR3 is CASRSRGFGTDTQYF. The CDR3 DNA is TGTGCCAGCAGATCTAGGGGGTTTGGCACAGATACGCAGTATTTT. The entire variable domain, with the rest obtained from reference TRBV7-2 and TRBJ2-3, is as follows: GAGVSQSPSNKVTEKGKDVELRCDPISGHTALYWYRQSLGQGLEFLIYFQGNSAPDKSGLPSDRFSAERTGGSVSTLTIQRTQQEDSAVYLCASRSRGFGTDTQYFGPGTRLTVL.

This clone was picked up one time. The chain employs TRBV19 and TRBJ1-5; unclear D gene. Looked up from germline, CDR1 is LNHDA and CDR2 is SQIVND (reference sequence). V lost 0 bases and J lost 2, with 11 bases in between. This CDR3 is 16 amino acids long. CDR3 in amino acids: CASSIDRTRGNQPQHF. For the CDR3, the DNA is TGTGCCAGTAGTATAGATCGGACTCGGGGCAATCAGCCCCAGCATTTT.

This clone appeared a few times. The sample contains more than one DNA sequence encoding this CDR3. The V gene is TRBV5-5, the J gene TRBJ1-6, with a tentative D call TRBD1 (6 bases). Germline CDR1 reads SGHKS; CDR2 reads YYEKEE (reference sequence). V shed 0 bases and J shed 4 bases, with 8 bases lying between them. CDR3 length: 15 residues. Here the CDR3 reads CASSLAQGYNSPLHF. The CDR3, as DNA: TGTGCCAGCAGCTTGGCACAGGGTTATAATTCACCCCTCCACTTT.

This clone was counted only a few times. The chain joins TRBV28 to TRBJ2-6; tentative D call: TRBD1 (6 bases). Looked up from germline, CDR1 is MDHEN and CDR2 is SYDVKM. CDR3 length equals 14 residues. V shed 10 bases and J shed 2 bases, with 12 bases lying between them. The DNA of the CDR3 is TGTGCCATCCTAGGGGGTGCTGGGGCCAACGTCCTGACTTTC. Its translation is CAILGGAGANVLTF.

This clone is medium-sized. The chain is built from TRBV25-1 and TRBJ2-7, with a tentative D call TRBD2 (5 bases). Trimming pared 2 bases from V and 4 bases from J, leaving 21 bases between. Germline CDR1 and CDR2: MGHDK and SYGVNS. This CDR3 spans 17 amino acids. CDR3 coding DNA: TGTGCCAGCAGTGAAGGGCACGGGCCTACGGGGAAATACGAGCAGTACTTC. The encoded protein is CASSEGHGPTGKYEQYF.

The chain uses TRBV5-6 and TRBJ1-4, with 7 bases lining up with TRBD1. J was trimmed by 10 bases and V by 4 bases; bases with no gene match: 10. The CDR3 extends over 14 amino acids. Germline V gene lookup returns CDR1 SGHDT and CDR2 YYEEEE. Written as DNA, the CDR3 is TGTGCCAGCAGCGAACAGGGGAGAGGCCCAAAACTGTTTTTT. Translation: CASSEQGRGPKLFF.

CDR3 region: CATSRRTSEYQETQYF. CDR3 nucleotides: TGTGCCACCAGCAGAAGGACTAGCGAGTACCAAGAGACCCAGTACTTC. The chain couples TRBV15 to TRBJ2-5, with TRBD2 matching 9 bases. With 2 bases clipped from V and 0 bases from J, the junction kept 4 bases outside the gene matches. From germline, CDR1 is LNHNV and CDR2 YYDKDF (reference sequence). This CDR3 spans 16 amino acids.

This chain uses TRBV7-2 with TRBJ2-3; TRBD2 matches 10 bases. This CDR3 is 16 amino acids long. The trim removed 6 bases at V and 3 bases at J, leaving 9 bases unmatched. Germline V lookup: CDR1 SGHTA, CDR2 FQGNSA. CDR3 protein: CASRSSGGARTDTQYF. The DNA of the CDR3 is TGTGCCAGCAGATCGAGCGGGGGGGCGCGTACAGATACGCAGTATTTT.

There are a few counts of this clone. For the CDR3, the DNA is TGTGCCAGCAGCTTAGATGCGAGCCCAGATACGCAGTATTTT. This sequence encodes CASSLDASPDTQYF. V gene TRBV7-2 combines with J gene TRBJ2-3; no firm D call. Germline CDR1 is SGHTA and CDR2 is FQGNSA. The ends were cut back, 1 base at V and 4 bases at J, with 9 bases in the middle. The length of the CDR3 is 14 residues.

The rearrangement joins TRBV10-2 to TRBJ1-1; 7 positions match TRBD1. The length of the CDR3 is 13 residues. The J segment lost 6 bases and the V segment lost 7 bases, leaving 8 bases of the junction unmatched. Germline V gene lookup returns CDR1 WSHSY and CDR2 SAAADI. The CDR3 protein is CASKGGLGAEAFF. In nucleotides, the CDR3 is TGCGCCAGCAAAGGGGGCTTGGGGGCTGAAGCTTTCTTT.

This chain connects TRBV7-2 to TRBJ2-3; no clear D. Germline CDR1 and CDR2: SGHTA and FQGNSA. The V end lost 1 base, the J end lost 1 base, and 9 bases lay between the germline ends. The length of the CDR3 is 15 residues. The CDR3 DNA reads as TGTGCCAGCAGCTTAGTATTTGCGGGCACAGATACGCAGTATTTT. Translated: CASSLVFAGTDTQYF.

The CDR3 nucleotides are TGTGCCAGTAGGGACAGAGCCTATGGCTACACCTTC. Translated: CASRDRAYGYTF. The rearrangement links TRBV19 to TRBJ1-2; a possible D gene is TRBD1 (6 bases). The V gene's germline CDR1 is LNHDA and CDR2 SQIVND (reference sequence). V lost 6 bases and J 4 bases, leaving 9 bases between the germline ends. This CDR3 has 12 residues. Based on the CDR3 plus reference TRBV19 and TRBJ1-2, the full variable domain is DGGITQSPKYLFRKEGQNVTLSCEQNLNHDAMYWYRQDPGQGLRLIYYSQIVNDFQKGDIAEGYSVSREKKESFPLTVTSAQKNPTAFYLCASRDRAYGYTFGSGTRLTVV.

The gene calls are TRBV7-2 and TRBJ1-4, with 7 bases matching TRBD1. The germline CDR1 and CDR2 sequences are SGHTA and FQGNSA. With 4 bases clipped from V and 5 bases from J, the junction kept 7 bases outside the gene matches. CDR3 length equals 15 residues. CDR3 sequence: CASSSQGTQNEKLFF. The CDR3 nucleotides read TGTGCCAGCAGCTCACAGGGGACACAGAATGAAAAACTGTTTTTT. Combining the CDR3 with reference TRBV7-2 and TRBJ1-4 gives the whole variable domain GAGVSQSPSNKVTEKGKDVELRCDPISGHTALYWYRQSLGQGLEFLIYFQGNSAPDKSGLPSDRFSAERTGGSVSTLTIQRTQQEDSAVYLCASSSQGTQNEKLFFGSGTQLSVL.

This clone was observed a few times. The chain recombines TRBV4-1 with TRBJ2-1, with 8 bases lining up with TRBD2. V trimming: 1 base; J trimming: 10 bases; junction bases outside the gene matches: 0. The germline V gene encodes CDR1 MGHRA and CDR2 YSYEKL. This CDR3 spans 12 amino acids. The CDR3: CASSQVAGEQFF. The CDR3 DNA follows: TGCGCCAGCAGCCAAGTAGCGGGGGAGCAGTTCTTC.

The V gene is TRBV9, the J gene TRBJ1-2; 10 bases map to TRBD1. V was pared by 4 bases and J by 0 bases, with 6 bases of the junction left unmatched. The germline CDR1 and CDR2 sequences are SGDLS and YYNGEE. CDR3 length: 16 amino acids. The chain's CDR3 is CASSRQGAGTNYGYTF. As DNA, the CDR3 is TGTGCCAGCAGCCGACAGGGGGCAGGGACTAACTATGGCTACACCTTC.

This clone has only a few counts. The gene calls are TRBV28 and TRBJ2-2; 8 bases match TRBD2. V was clipped by 5 bases and J by 7 bases; unmatched bases: 6. Germline V gene lookup returns CDR1 MDHEN and CDR2 SYDVKM. The CDR3 runs 14 residues. CDR3 loop: CASSIAGRDGELFF. The CDR3 nucleotides read TGTGCCAGCAGTATAGCGGGGCGCGACGGGGAGCTGTTTTTT.

This clone occurred once. The chain combines TRBV4-3 with TRBJ1-6; possible D gene TRBD1, 6 bases. Germline CDR1 is LGHNA and CDR2 is YSLEER. V was cut by 1 base and J by 8 bases, with 12 bases left in between. The CDR3 has 15 amino acids. The DNA of the CDR3 is TGCGCCAGCAGCCAAGGACGGACAGCGGATTCACCCCTCCACTTT. This sequence encodes CASSQGRTADSPLHF.

This clone was detected only once. An end of the junction differs from the germline gene, which may be a read error. The chain joins TRBV7-8 to TRBJ1-2, with D tentatively TRBD1 (5 bases). Germline V gene sequence: CDR1 SGHVS, CDR2 FQNEAQ. The CDR3 length is 14 residues. For the CDR3, the DNA is TGTGCCAGCAGCCTAGCAGGGAGGGACTATGGCTACACCTTC. It encodes CASSLAGRDYGYTF.

The chain links TRBV18 to TRBJ1-6; TRBD1 agrees at 7 bases. This CDR3 is 15 amino acids long. Trimming took 5 bases from V and 3 from J; bases not matched to a gene: 4. Germline lookup yields CDR1 KGHSH and CDR2 LQKENI. CDR3 DNA: TGTGCCAGCTCAAGGGGGCAGTTCTATAATTCACCCCTCCACTTT. Its translation: CASSRGQFYNSPLHF. The full variable domain, in which reference TRBV18 and TRBJ1-6 provide the parts outside the CDR3, is NAGVMQNPRHLVRRRGQEARLRCSPMKGHSHVYWYRQLPEEGLKFMVYLQKENIIDESGMPKERFSAEFPKEGPSILRIQQVVRGDSAAYFCASSRGQFYNSPLHFGNGTRLTVT.

The genes are TRBV13 and TRBJ2-7; 7 nucleotides line up with TRBD2. Losses at the gene ends were 0 bases for V and 1 base for J; bases not matched to a gene: 15. CDR1 and CDR2 (germline): PRHDT, FYEKMQ (reference sequence). The CDR3 is 19 residues long. CDR3 loop: CASSLGRLRGRRGSYEQYF. For the CDR3, the DNA is TGTGCCAGCAGCTTAGGACGCCTGCGCGGGAGAAGGGGATCCTACGAGCAGTACTTC.

This clone was observed a few times. V gene TRBV11-2 combines with J gene TRBJ2-7; D might be TRBD2 (6 bases). The CDR3 covers 13 residues. V was clipped by 0 bases and J by 12 bases, with 15 bases between them. Germline V lookup: CDR1 SGHAT, CDR2 FQNNGV. CDR3 protein: CASSLEGGAARYF. CDR3 bases: TGTGCCAGCAGCTTAGAAGGCGGGGCAGCGAGGTACTTC. Full variable domain (outside the CDR3, taken from reference TRBV11-2 and TRBJ2-7): EAGVAQSPRYKIIEKRQSVAFWCNPISGHATLYWYQQILGQGPKLLIQFQNNGVVDDSQLPKDRFSAERLKGVDSTLKIQPAKLEDSAVYLCASSLEGGAARYFGPGTRLTVT.

The rearrangement links TRBV4-2 to TRBJ2-2; 8 bases are a match to TRBD2. Germline V CDR1 and CDR2: LGHNA, YNFKEQ. Trimming took 7 bases from V and 2 from J; bases not matched to a gene: 6. The CDR3 is 15 amino acids. The CDR3, as DNA: TGTGCCAGCAACCCCAGCGGGGGTAACACCGGGGAGCTGTTTTTT. This sequence encodes CASNPSGGNTGELFF.

The gene calls are TRBV30 and TRBJ1-4; a weak D match, TRBD1 (5 bases). Deletions cut 0 bases from V and 3 bases from J, with 11 bases between. The CDR3 is made up of 15 amino acids. In germline, CDR1 is GTSNPN, CDR2 SVGIG (reference sequence). The CDR3 here is CAWSVRGGPNEKLFF. CDR3 DNA: TGTGCCTGGAGTGTACGGGGGGGACCTAATGAAAAACTGTTTTTT. Together with reference TRBV30 and TRBJ1-4, the CDR3 gives the full variable domain: SQTIHQWPATLVQPVGSPLSLECTVEGTSNPNLYWYRQAAGRGLQLLFYSVGIGQISSEVPQNLSASRPQDRQFILSSKKLLLSDSGFYLCAWSVRGGPNEKLFFGSGTQLSVL.

This rearrangement joins TRBV15 to TRBJ2-3; the D gene is possibly TRBD2 (5 bases). Per the germline V gene, CDR1 is LNHNV and CDR2 is YYDKDF (reference sequence). V lost 0 bases to trimming and J lost 0 bases, with 22 bases between them. This CDR3 spans 20 amino acids. The CDR3 loop reads CATSRDRPQRRAPSTDTQYF. The CDR3 bases are TGTGCCACCAGCAGAGATAGACCCCAACGGCGGGCCCCAAGCACAGATACGCAGTATTTT.

The chain recombines TRBV19 with TRBJ2-1; TRBD2 aligns across 8 bases. Germline lookup yields CDR1 LNHDA and CDR2 SQIVND (reference sequence). This CDR3 has 15 amino acids. The V segment lost 6 bases and the J segment 0 bases; nucleotides outside the gene matches: 4. The CDR3 loop reads CASRKSGSSYNEQFF. The CDR3 DNA is TGTGCCAGTAGGAAAAGCGGGAGCTCCTACAATGAGCAGTTCTTC. Based on the CDR3 plus reference TRBV19 and TRBJ2-1, the full variable domain is DGGITQSPKYLFRKEGQNVTLSCEQNLNHDAMYWYRQDPGQGLRLIYYSQIVNDFQKGDIAEGYSVSREKKESFPLTVTSAQKNPTAFYLCASRKSGSSYNEQFFGPGTRLTVL.

The chain joins TRBV10-3 to TRBJ1-1; D remains unclear. This CDR3 spans 14 amino acids. V lost 4 bases and J 5 bases, leaving 14 bases between the germline ends. CDR1 ENHRY and CDR2 SYGVKD come from the germline V gene. CDR3 sequence reads: CAISGEGRRTEAFF. Here the CDR3 DNA reads TGTGCCATCAGTGGCGAGGGTCGGCGGACTGAAGCTTTCTTT.